One and the same sample provided the 25 T cell receptor beta chains below, sequenced in a study of cytomegalovirus exposure and HLA in healthy donors (dated by TCRdb to 2017 to 2019). The library relied on the immunoSEQ multiplex PCR assay. For the multiplex PCR, a mixture combining 60 forward primers for TCR Vbeta segments and 13 reverse primers for TCR Jbeta segments was used. Held by TCRdb, this immuneACCESS table contains in-frame sequences only and omits some clones. Under half of the omission traces to an unresolved V gene where checked; the cause of the rest is unknown. The sample table contains around 210,000 clones; only one count was recorded for around 82% of them. The ten largest clones add up to roughly 3% of the sample. Sequenced material: PBMCs. Receptors were obtained from a woman aged 25 to 39 in good health and CMV-seronegative.

The rearrangement uses TRBV4-1 and TRBJ2-7, with TRBD2 as a possible D gene (6 bases). This CDR3 has 15 residues. With 3 bases removed from V and 0 bases from J, the gap between germline ends came to 12 bases. The V gene's germline CDR1 is MGHRA and CDR2 YSYEKL. The DNA for the CDR3 is TGCGCCAGCAGCCATTCCAATAGCGGCTCCTACGAGCAGTACTTC. This encodes CASSHSNSGSYEQYF.

CDR3 in DNA: TGTGCCAGCAGCTTCGACAGGGGGCTGGGAAATGAGCAGTTCTTC. It is translated as CASSFDRGLGNEQFF. The chain couples TRBV11-2 to TRBJ2-1; 10 nucleotides line up with TRBD1. This CDR3 spans 15 amino acids. The germline gives CDR1 SGHAT, CDR2 FQNNGV. With 3 bases clipped from V and 7 bases from J, the junction kept 6 bases outside the gene matches.

This clone has just a few counts. V usage is TRBV7-3 and J usage is TRBJ2-1; 10 positions match TRBD2. Germline CDR1 reads SGHTA; CDR2 reads FQGTGA. V lost 3 bases, J lost 5 bases, and 4 bases stayed unmatched. This CDR3 has 15 amino acids. CDR3 protein: CASSLGTSANNEQFF. The CDR3 bases are TGTGCCAGCAGCTTGGGGACTAGCGCAAACAATGAGCAGTTCTTC.

The gene calls are TRBV18 and TRBJ1-4, with a possible D match to TRBD1 (6 bases). Germline loops: CDR1 KGHSH, CDR2 LQKENI. The CDR3 has 14 amino acids. V was shortened by 2 bases and J by 7 bases, with 11 bases between the two germline ends. DNA of the CDR3: TGTGCCAGCTCACCAGGGGGGGGCCCTGAAAAACTGTTTTTT. It yields the protein CASSPGGGPEKLFF.

This rearrangement joins TRBV30 to TRBJ1-1; D call uncertain. CDR1 and CDR2 from the germline V gene are GTSNPN and SVGIG (reference sequence). This CDR3 contains 14 residues. V lost 0 bases to trimming and J lost 1 base, with 9 bases between them. The CDR3 DNA follows: TGTGCCTGGAGTGTACGGAGGGAGAACACTGAAGCTTTCTTT. This encodes CAWSVRRENTEAFF.

The chain has TRBV5-1 and TRBJ2-3; TRBD2 agrees at 8 bases. The J segment lost 1 base and the V segment lost 0 bases, leaving 1 base of the junction unmatched. This CDR3 has 15 amino acids. Germline V gene data show CDR1 as SGHRS and CDR2 as YFSETQ. The CDR3 sequence: CASSLVRGGTDTQYF. CDR3 in DNA: TGCGCCAGCAGCTTGGTGCGGGGGGGCACAGATACGCAGTATTTT.

Here the CDR3 reads CASSPLRQGFDEQFF. The CDR3 coding sequence is TGTGCCAGCAGCCCCCTCCGACAGGGTTTCGATGAGCAGTTCTTC. The rearrangement uses TRBV5-4 and TRBJ2-1; 7 nucleotides align to TRBD1. The germline V gene has CDR1 SGHNT and CDR2 YYREEE (reference sequence). Unmatched junction bases numbered 12, after V lost 4 bases and J lost 8 bases. There are 15 residues in the CDR3.

The chain links TRBV4-2 to TRBJ2-1; 11 bases are a match to TRBD2. The CDR3 has 17 amino acids. Losses at the gene ends were 3 bases for V and 6 bases for J; bases not matched to a gene: 10. Germline-derived CDR1 and CDR2 are LGHNA and YNFKEQ. The CDR3: CASSQTSGTGLFNEQFF. CDR3 nucleotide sequence: TGTGCCAGCAGCCAGACTAGCGGGACCGGGCTGTTCAATGAGCAGTTCTTC.

The genes are TRBV7-2 and TRBJ1-2; D gene unclear. This CDR3 comprises 18 residues. The germline gives CDR1 SGHTA, CDR2 FQGNSA. V was cut by 2 bases and J by 4 bases, with 23 bases left in between. Here the CDR3 reads CASSLLPSLTSQIYGYTF. As DNA, the CDR3 is TGTGCCAGCAGCTTACTTCCATCCCTTACTTCACAGATCTATGGCTACACCTTC.

This clone was counted only a few times. This chain uses TRBV15 with TRBJ2-3, with unresolved D. The CDR3 covers 15 residues. Trimming left V 1 base short and J 3 bases short, with 11 bases between. Germline CDR1 is LNHNV and CDR2 is YYDKDF (reference sequence). The CDR3 reads CATSRVRVRTDTQYF. CDR3 bases: TGTGCCACCAGCAGAGTTCGGGTAAGGACAGATACGCAGTATTTT. Using reference TRBV15 and TRBJ2-3 for the parts outside the CDR3, the full variable domain is DAMVIQNPRYQVTQFGKPVTLSCSQTLNHNVMYWYQQKSSQAPKLLFHYYDKDFNNEADTPDNFQSRRPNTSFCFLDIRSPGLGDTAMYLCATSRVRVRTDTQYFGPGTRLTVL.

The chain is built from TRBV7-9 and TRBJ1-5; maybe TRBD1 (5 bases). Per the germline V gene, CDR1 is SEHNR and CDR2 is FQNEAQ (reference sequence). Trimming cost V 2 bases and J 8 bases, with 13 bases left between them. There are 14 residues in the CDR3. Here the CDR3 reads CASSLLGGTEPQHF. The CDR3 nucleotides are TGTGCCAGCAGCTTACTCGGGGGGACGGAGCCCCAGCATTTT.

A word on this clone: This sample includes further DNA sequences coding for the same CDR3. The chain carries TRBV6-5 and TRBJ1-2; possible D gene TRBD1, 6 bases. The germline gives CDR1 MNHEY, CDR2 SVGAGI. CDR3 length equals 13 residues. Trimming left V 2 bases short and J 8 bases short, with 12 bases between. For the CDR3, the DNA is TGTGCCAGCAGTTACGGGGGCGCGGGCGGCTACACCTTC. This gives the protein CASSYGGAGGYTF.

This sequence joins TRBV4-2 and TRBJ1-5; 8 bases agree with TRBD1. The germline CDR1 and CDR2 sequences are LGHNA and YNFKEQ. The V gene end was trimmed by 3 bases and the J gene end by 2 bases; junction bases not matched to a gene: 6. The length of the CDR3 is 16 residues. The DNA for the CDR3 is TGTGCCAGCAGCCAGGGAGACAGGGGCGGCAATCAGCCCCAGCATTTT. It is translated as CASSQGDRGGNQPQHF.

V gene TRBV6-1 combines with J gene TRBJ1-2; D remains unclear. This CDR3 comprises 10 residues. V dropped 3 bases and J dropped 7 bases, with 3 bases sitting between them. Germline assignment: CDR1 MNHNS and CDR2 SASEGT. CDR3 nucleotide sequence: TGTGCCAGCAGTGAGAGTGGCTACACCTTC. Amino acid sequence: CASSESGYTF.

J is TRBJ1-6 and V is TRBV28; D might be TRBD1 (5 bases). The germline CDR1 and CDR2 sequences are MDHEN and SYDVKM. This CDR3 is built from 14 residues. V gave up 4 bases and J gave up 6 bases, with 10 bases separating them. CDR3 DNA: TGTGCCAGCAGTTATGGGACTCTTAATTCACCCCTCCACTTT. Its protein product is CASSYGTLNSPLHF.

The V gene is TRBV13, the J gene TRBJ2-7; TRBD2 aligns across 8 bases. The CDR3 loop spans 13 amino acids. Germline lookup yields CDR1 PRHDT and CDR2 FYEKMQ (reference sequence). V shed 4 bases and J 6 bases; nucleotides not matched to a gene: 5. The chain's CDR3 is CASSSSTSGEQYF. The CDR3 nucleotides read TGTGCCAGCAGCTCCTCCACTAGCGGCGAGCAGTACTTC.

The chain joins TRBV30 to TRBJ1-2, with 7 bases aligning to TRBD1. The CDR3 runs to 12 residues. After removal of 2 bases from V and 7 bases from J, the junction contained 4 bases not matched to a gene. Germline values: CDR1 GTSNPN, CDR2 SVGIG (reference sequence). CDR3 residues: CAWSPGGGGYTF. CDR3 nucleotides: TGTGCCTGGAGTCCAGGGGGAGGTGGCTACACCTTC.

Of note for this clone: The sample carries other DNA sequences with the same CDR3. J is TRBJ2-7 and V is TRBV5-1; D is perhaps TRBD2 (5 bases). The CDR3 extends over 17 amino acids. Germline loops: CDR1 SGHRS, CDR2 YFSETQ. V dropped 0 bases and J dropped 3 bases, with 19 bases sitting between them. The CDR3 nucleotides are TGCGCCAGCAGCTTGGGGAGTTTGGCCAGCGGACTCTACGAGCAGTACTTC. This translates into CASSLGSLASGLYEQYF.

This clone was recorded a few times. The chain combines TRBV5-1 with TRBJ1-1, with D perhaps TRBD1 (5 bases). The CDR3 has 15 amino acids. Trimming pared 0 bases from V and 3 bases from J, leaving 12 bases between. Germline loops: CDR1 SGHRS, CDR2 YFSETQ. The CDR3 coding sequence is TGCGCCAGCAGCTTGGCCGCGGGACCGTACACTGAAGCTTTCTTT. Its translation is CASSLAAGPYTEAFF.

The V call is TRBV5-8, the J call TRBJ2-1, with 7 bases aligning to TRBD2. This CDR3 comprises 15 residues. Germline V gene sequence: CDR1 SGHTS, CDR2 YDEGEE. Unmatched junction bases numbered 4, after V lost 0 bases and J lost 4 bases. Here the CDR3 reads CASSLVWREYNEQFF. The CDR3 DNA reads as TGTGCCAGCAGCTTGGTTTGGCGGGAGTACAATGAGCAGTTCTTC.

The rearrangement uses TRBV28 and TRBJ2-3; D uncertain. CDR3 length: 16 amino acids. Germline CDR1 and CDR2: MDHEN and SYDVKM. V was trimmed by 1 base and J by 5 bases, leaving 16 bases between them. The CDR3 protein is CASSLLGNSVRDTQYF. The CDR3, as DNA: TGTGCCAGCAGTTTATTGGGCAATTCGGTCAGAGATACGCAGTATTTT.

Only a few counts were recorded for this clone. The chain combines TRBV5-1 with TRBJ2-7; the D is unclear. Germline V lookup: CDR1 SGHRS, CDR2 YFSETQ. This CDR3 contains 13 residues. With 0 bases removed from V and 4 bases from J, the gap between germline ends came to 8 bases. CDR3 loop: CASSLEPPYEQYF. The DNA for the CDR3 is TGCGCCAGCAGCTTGGAGCCACCGTACGAGCAGTACTTC.

This clone occurred a few times. The J gene is TRBJ2-1, the V gene TRBV27; 7 nucleotides line up with TRBD2. The CDR3 loop spans 16 amino acids. The V gene end was trimmed by 2 bases and the J gene end by 6 bases; junction bases not matched to a gene: 10. The V gene's germline CDR1 is MNHEY and CDR2 SMNVEV (reference sequence). CDR3 coding DNA: TGTGCCAGCAGTTTACATCCCGCGGGAGCGGGCAATGAGCAGTTCTTC. This translates into CASSLHPAGAGNEQFF.

This chain connects TRBV25-1 to TRBJ2-1; 11 positions agree with TRBD1. The V and J ends lost 1 base and 3 bases, in that order; junction bases with no gene match: 2. The CDR3 loop spans 16 amino acids. Germline assignment: CDR1 MGHDK and CDR2 SYGVNS. The CDR3 bases are TGTGCCAGCAGTGAATTGGGGACAGGGGGCTACAATGAGCAGTTCTTC. This sequence encodes CASSELGTGGYNEQFF.

Here the CDR3 reads CASSVGGGGVMRGETQYF. The CDR3 bases are TGTGCCAGCAGCGTAGGGGGCGGGGGGGTAATGAGGGGAGAGACCCAGTACTTC. The V gene is TRBV9, the J gene TRBJ2-5; 9 positions agree with TRBD2. Germline V lookup: CDR1 SGDLS, CDR2 YYNGEE. V was pared by 0 bases and J by 4 bases, with 13 bases of the junction left unmatched. The CDR3 contains 18 residues.